The clone carrying this T cell receptor beta chain was observed a handful of times. Using immunoSEQ multiplex PCR, the repertoire was profiled, and TCRdb retains in-frame clones only, with some absent. The sample has 200,000 or so clones; less than 90% are singletons. Seattle's cohort entered during active infection and was followed longitudinally. This sample is part of a study of blood T cell repertoires in COVID-19. Study-wide background: Whether acute or convalescent, the COVID-19 samples came from the United States, Italy and Spain. T cells, B-cell-depleted T cells, or PBMCs provided the cDNA or gDNA that served as material.

This CDR3 region has 11 residues. The germline gives CDR1 DFQATT, CDR2 SNEGSKA (reference sequence). Deletions cut 3 bases from V and 5 bases from J, with 8 bases between. This receptor was identified in a woman aged 80 or over with COVID-19, enrolled during active disease. The rearrangement links TRBV20-1 to TRBJ2-7, with D possibly matching TRBD2 (5 bases). Input material: peripheral blood. CDR3 protein: CSASFGNEQYF. The CDR3 bases are TGCAGTGCTAGTTTCGGGAACGAGCAGTACTTC.